This passage covers 24 T cell receptor beta chains from one sample sequenced in a study of Graves' ophthalmopathy and Graves' hyperthyroidism. The authors amplified TCR beta CDR3 regions from RNA transcripts. An opening RT-PCR round employed HTBI primers and preceded a second-round multiplex PCR. TCRdb analysed the multiplex PCR reads with MiXCR anew, one entry per CDR3 protein. Of 57,000 or so distinct CDR3 sequences listed, around 50% are singletons. Sequenced input: peripheral blood. The source of these receptors is an adult woman with Graves' ophthalmopathy.

J is TRBJ2-5 and V is TRBV6-2 or TRBV6-3, with TRBD2 as a possible D gene (6 bases). The end of the DNA is better explained by TRBJ2-7, so the J call may be wrong. Germline values: CDR1 MNHEY, CDR2 SVGEGT. The CDR3 runs 16 residues. For the CDR3, the DNA is TGTGCCAGCAGTTATCATCTAGCGAAAAGCTCCTACGAGCAGTACTTC. Protein sequence: CASSYHLAKSSYEQYF.

Many counts were recorded for this clonotype. This chain connects TRBV5-1 to TRBJ2-2, with D perhaps TRBD1 (5 bases). The CDR3 is made up of 16 amino acids. Germline-derived CDR1 and CDR2 are SGHRS and YFSETQ. V was clipped by 3 bases and J by 0 bases, with 12 bases between them. In nucleotides, the CDR3 is TGCGCCAGCAGCTGGGGCGCTACCTCGAACACCGGGGAGCTGTTTTTT. Amino acids: CASSWGATSNTGELFF.

There are a few counts of this clonotype. This may be a read error, as it is one base from a much larger clone. The rearrangement uses TRBV6-2 or TRBV6-3 and TRBJ2-7, with 12 bases matching TRBD1. CDR3 length equals 15 residues. Germline V gene lookup returns CDR1 MNHEY and CDR2 SVGEGT. After removal of 6 bases from V and 3 bases from J, the junction contained 6 bases not matched to a gene. CDR3 sequence: CASSPGTGGVYEQYF. CDR3 bases: TGTGCCAGCAGCCCCGGGACAGGGGGCGTCTACGAGCAGTACTTC.

The chain recombines TRBV9 with TRBJ2-1; 15 bases agree with TRBD2. The ends lost 3 bases at V and 5 bases at J; junction bases unmatched: 9. Germline lookup yields CDR1 SGDLS and CDR2 YYNGEE. This CDR3 region has 18 residues. For the CDR3, the DNA is TGTGCCAGCAGCGCGGGACTAGCGGGGGGACGCCCGGACAATGAGCAGTTCTTC. Residues: CASSAGLAGGRPDNEQFF.

This clonotype was counted many times. The rearrangement joins TRBV19 to TRBJ2-7, with D hard to call. CDR1 is LNHDA, CDR2 SQIVND, per germline (reference sequence). Trimming took off 3 bases at V and 0 bases at J, with 9 bases between the two ends. The CDR3 is made up of 14 amino acids. The CDR3 DNA reads TGTGCCAGTAGTATCGGTAGCCTCTCCTACGAGCAGTACTTC. This translates into CASSIGSLSYEQYF. The entire variable domain, with the rest obtained from reference TRBV19 and TRBJ2-7, is as follows: DGGITQSPKYLFRKEGQNVTLSCEQNLNHDAMYWYRQDPGQGLRLIYYSQIVNDFQKGDIAEGYSVSREKKESFPLTVTSAQKNPTAFYLCASSIGSLSYEQYFGPGTRLTVT.

The sample holds many counts of this clonotype. A junction end diverges from the germline sequence, so it may reflect a read error. CDR3 DNA: TGTGCCAGCAGCTTGATCGGCACGGTCTACGAGCAGCACTTC. It specifies CASSLIGTVYEQHF. V is TRBV5-5 and J is TRBJ2-7; D not resolved. This CDR3 has 14 amino acids. Germline V gives CDR1 SGHKS, CDR2 YYEKEE (reference sequence).

The V call is TRBV19, the J call TRBJ1-1; the match to TRBD1 covers 9 bases. With V trimmed by 4 bases and J by 4 bases, 4 bases remained unmatched. The CDR3 covers 14 residues. Germline assignment: CDR1 LNHDA and CDR2 SQIVND (reference sequence). This CDR3 is CASSTGQGLTEAFF. CDR3 bases: TGTGCCAGTAGTACGGGACAGGGTCTCACTGAAGCTTTCTTT.

The table lists this clonotype with a few counts. This chain joins TRBV5-1 and TRBJ2-7; no firm D call. In germline, CDR1 is SGHRS, CDR2 YFSETQ. The CDR3 runs to 13 residues. Trimming removed 1 base at V and 9 bases at J, with 14 bases between. CDR3 nucleotides: TGCGCCAGCAGCTTGAGTCGTGCTGGGATGCAGTACTTC. Its translation is CASSLSRAGMQYF.

This clonotype has ten or more counts. This rearrangement joins TRBV6-8 to TRBJ1-5; no definite D call. The germline V and J ends were trimmed by 8 bases and 3 bases, with 26 bases remaining between them. The CDR3 sequence is 18 residues long. The germline V gene has CDR1 MNHGY and CDR2 SAAAGT. CDR3 DNA: TGTGCCAGCGGGTATCACCAGGACCTGAGGTTGGTCAATCAGCCCCAGCATTTT. This codes for CASGYHQDLRLVNQPQHF.

In this sample, this clonotype turned up many times. The chain is built from TRBV28 and TRBJ2-3, with TRBD2 matching over 11 bases. The V gene's germline CDR1 is MDHEN and CDR2 SYDVKM. The CDR3 extends over 13 amino acids. After removal of 3 bases from V and 14 bases from J, the junction contained 7 bases not matched to a gene. CDR3 loop: CASSLGSGRAGYF. The CDR3 DNA is TGTGCCAGCAGTTTGGGTAGCGGGAGGGCCGGGTATTTT. Variable domain in full (rest from reference TRBV28 and TRBJ2-3): DVKVTQSSRYLVKRTGEKVFLECVQDMDHENMFWYRQDPGLGLRLIYFSYDVKMKEKGDIPEGYSVSREKKERFSLILESASTNQTSMYLCASSLGSGRAGYFGPGTRLTVL.

This chain links TRBV20-1 with TRBJ2-1, with a tentative D call TRBD2 (6 bases). Germline CDR1 and CDR2: DFQATT and SNEGSKA (reference sequence). The CDR3 runs to 15 residues. The CDR3 DNA is TGCAGCGGTAAGGGAACTACCCGGAGGGCCAATGAGCAGTTCTTC. Translating it yields CSGKGTTRRANEQFF.

For this clonotype: The junction departs from germline at one end; a sequencing error may be responsible. The genes are TRBV20-1 and TRBJ1-2; the D gene is possibly TRBD1 (6 bases). The CDR3 has 12 residues. Germline V gives CDR1 DFQATT, CDR2 SNEGSKA (reference sequence). The CDR3 spells CSARLSVGTRLF. DNA for the CDR3: TGCAGTGCTAGACTTTCGGTTGGGACACGCCTTTTC.

This clonotype was picked up one time. The V call is TRBV7-9, the J call TRBJ2-5, with D possibly matching TRBD2 (5 bases). The CDR3 spans 14 residues. Germline CDR1 reads SEHNR; CDR2 reads FQNEAQ (reference sequence). V was cut by 3 bases and J by 1 base, with 9 bases left in between. The CDR3 DNA reads TGTGCCAGCAGCTTGTCGGGAACCCAAGAGACCCAGTACTTC. Its translation is CASSLSGTQETQYF.

This clonotype qualifies as medium-sized. CDR3: CATSRDEGDEQYF. CDR3 sequence (DNA): TGTGCCACCAGCAGAGATGAGGGAGACGAGCAGTACTTC. The J gene is TRBJ2-7, the V gene TRBV15; D possibly corresponds to TRBD2 (5 bases). Germline V gene lookup returns CDR1 LNHNV and CDR2 YYDKDF (reference sequence). V shed 0 bases and J shed 5 bases, with 8 bases lying between them. The CDR3 runs to 13 residues.

Ten or more counts support this clonotype. The chain couples TRBV2 to TRBJ2-7; 11 bases line up with TRBD2. The trim removed 6 bases at V and 1 base at J, leaving 11 bases unmatched. The germline V gene has CDR1 SNHLY and CDR2 FYNNEI. This CDR3 region has 17 residues. The CDR3 protein is CASSRTSGSGISYEQYF. The DNA for the CDR3 is TGTGCCAGCAGCCGCACTAGCGGGAGTGGAATTTCCTACGAGCAGTACTTC.

With respect to this clonotype: Relative to the germline gene, one junction end is altered; a read error may explain this. The V gene is TRBV19, the J gene TRBJ2-3; possible D gene TRBD1, 6 bases. Germline-derived CDR1 and CDR2 are LNHDA and SQIVND (reference sequence). CDR3 length: 14 amino acids. The CDR3 loop reads CASTPGQTHNEQCF. The CDR3 DNA reads TGTGCCAGCACCCCGGGACAAACCCACAATGAGCAGTGTTTT.

This clonotype was found many times. This sequence may be a read error, since a much larger clone differs from it by one base. The CDR3 carries no conserved terminal phenylalanine or tryptophan, so it likely arises from a read error. This chain links TRBV5-1 with TRBJ1-5; 8 nucleotides align to TRBD1. Germline V gives CDR1 SGHRS, CDR2 YFSETQ. The CDR3 length is 15 residues. V shed 4 bases and J 2 bases; nucleotides not matched to a gene: 5. CDR3 coding DNA: TGCGCCAGCAGCCACGGACAGGGAGGCAATCAGCCCCAGCATTCT. It specifies CASSHGQGGNQPQHS.

This clonotype has ten or more counts. The chain has TRBV6-2 or TRBV6-3 and TRBJ2-7; D ambiguous. V was clipped by 2 bases and J by 5 bases, with 10 bases between them. Germline V lookup: CDR1 MNHEY, CDR2 SVGEGT. The CDR3 has 13 residues. The CDR3 sequence is CASSYPPLDEQYF. In DNA, the CDR3 is TGTGCCAGCAGTTACCCCCCCTTAGACGAGCAGTACTTC.

This clonotype has ten or more counts. The gene calls are TRBV28 and TRBJ2-7; D is possibly TRBD2 (5 bases). Germline V gene data show CDR1 as MDHEN and CDR2 as SYDVKM. Between the trimmed V and J ends, which lost 1 base and 3 bases, there was a span of 13 bases. The CDR3 is 15 amino acids. CDR3 coding DNA: TGTGCCAGCAGTTTATTCCAGGAGGTTGGCTACGAGCAGTACTTC. Translating it yields CASSLFQEVGYEQYF. Full variable domain (missing parts from reference TRBV28 and TRBJ2-7): DVKVTQSSRYLVKRTGEKVFLECVQDMDHENMFWYRQDPGLGLRLIYFSYDVKMKEKGDIPEGYSVSREKKERFSLILESASTNQTSMYLCASSLFQEVGYEQYFGPGTRLTVT.

This clonotype came up once. V usage is TRBV4-3 and J usage is TRBJ2-2, with a possible D match to TRBD2 (7 bases). Germline V gene data show CDR1 as LGHNA and CDR2 as YSLEER. Between the trimmed V and J ends, which lost 0 bases and 4 bases, there was a span of 12 bases. The length of the CDR3 is 16 residues. CDR3 bases: TGCGCCAGCAGCCAAGAAGCGGGACACACCACCGGGGAGCTGTTTTTT. Translation gives CASSQEAGHTTGELFF.

This chain joins TRBV7-9 and TRBJ2-1; the D is unclear. Trimming removed 1 base from V and 6 bases from J, with 7 bases in between. Germline V gene data show CDR1 as SEHNR and CDR2 as FQNEAQ (reference sequence). This CDR3 is 13 amino acids long. The CDR3, as DNA: TGTGCCAGCAGCTTAGTACAGAGCAATGAGCAGTTCTTC. Amino acids: CASSLVQSNEQFF.

This clonotype was recorded at least ten times. The rearrangement links TRBV19 to TRBJ2-7; 16 bases are a match to TRBD2. Germline V gene data show CDR1 as LNHDA and CDR2 as SQIVND (reference sequence). V dropped 5 bases and J dropped 3; count of bases not matched to a gene: 10. This CDR3 has 18 amino acids. CDR3 residues: CASSSGTSGRARIYEQYF. CDR3 in DNA: TGTGCCAGTAGTTCCGGGACTAGCGGGAGGGCAAGGATCTACGAGCAGTACTTC.

This clonotype has ten or more counts. This CDR3 reads CASSFPGRSRGEQYF. The CDR3 coding sequence is TGTGCCAGCAGCTTTCCCGGCCGCTCACGAGGCGAGCAGTACTTC. This sequence joins TRBV6-2 or TRBV6-3 and TRBJ2-7; D not resolved. Germline CDR1 is MNHEY and CDR2 is SVGEGT. The V and J ends lost 6 bases and 6 bases respectively, with 21 bases between them. CDR3 size: 15 residues.

The gene calls are TRBV25-1 and TRBJ1-5, with TRBD1 matching 9 bases. The CDR3 length is 15 residues. V trimming: 3 bases; J trimming: 5 bases; junction bases outside the gene matches: 5. The V gene's germline CDR1 is MGHDK and CDR2 SYGVNS. The CDR3 DNA reads TGTGCCAGCAGTGAGGACAGGGGCAGTTATCAGCCCCAGCATTTT. It codes for CASSEDRGSYQPQHF.